This T cell receptor beta chain was identified in a study of CD8+CD57+ T cells in acquired aplastic anemia. Overall study context: An average of approximately 3.2 ug of DNA was obtained from sorted CD4+ and CD8+ cells.

Researchers used genomic DNA as the template to profile TCR beta VDJ and CDR3. TCRdb re-called the reads with MiXCR, one entry per CDR3 protein. The table records under 200,000 distinct CDR3 sequences, just under 65% of them present only once. CDR1 is SGHRS, CDR2 YFSETQ, per germline. V was clipped by 4 bases and J by 0 bases, with 14 bases between them. This CDR3 comprises 16 residues. The clonotype was recovered from a human donor in good health. Sequenced: sorted CD4+, CD8+, or CD8+CD57+ T cells (not recorded which) from PBMCs. This sequence joins TRBV5-1 and TRBJ1-3, with D unresolved. Written as DNA, the CDR3 is TGCGCCAGCAGCCGAGGAGTCGGCGGCTCTGGAAACACCATATATTTT. Amino acids: CASSRGVGGSGNTIYF.